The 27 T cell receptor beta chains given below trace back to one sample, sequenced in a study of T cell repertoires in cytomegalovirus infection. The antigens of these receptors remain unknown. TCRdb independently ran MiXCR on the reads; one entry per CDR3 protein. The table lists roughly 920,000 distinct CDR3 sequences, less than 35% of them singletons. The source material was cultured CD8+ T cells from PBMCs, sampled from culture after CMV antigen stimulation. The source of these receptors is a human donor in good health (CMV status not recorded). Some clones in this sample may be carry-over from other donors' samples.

The DNA for the CDR3 is TGTGCCAGCTTTTATGACCGGGACAGTGGAATTTCCTATAATTCACCCCTCCACTTT. Translating gives CASFYDRDSGISYNSPLHF. The rearrangement uses TRBV2 and TRBJ1-6; TRBD1 agrees at 7 bases. Looked up from germline, CDR1 is SNHLY and CDR2 is FYNNEI. This CDR3 region has 19 residues. V was pared by 8 bases and J by 1 base, with 17 bases of the junction left unmatched.

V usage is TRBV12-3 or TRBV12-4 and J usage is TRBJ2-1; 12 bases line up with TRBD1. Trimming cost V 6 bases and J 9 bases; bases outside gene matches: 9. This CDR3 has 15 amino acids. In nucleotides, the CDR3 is TGTGCCAGCAGAGCCCGGGACAGGGGGCGAAGTGAGCAGTTCTTC. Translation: CASRARDRGRSEQFF.

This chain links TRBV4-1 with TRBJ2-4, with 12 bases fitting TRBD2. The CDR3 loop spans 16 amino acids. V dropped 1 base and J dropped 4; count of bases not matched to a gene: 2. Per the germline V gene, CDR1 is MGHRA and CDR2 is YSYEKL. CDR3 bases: TGCGCCAGCAGCCAAGGGACTAGCGGGGTAAAAAACATTCAGTACTTC. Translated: CASSQGTSGVKNIQYF.

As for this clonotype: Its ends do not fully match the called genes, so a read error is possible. CDR3 sequence: CTSSPHGQGGYSYTF. The CDR3 DNA reads as TGCACCAGCAGCCCACACGGACAGGGAGGCTATAGCTACACCTTC. The genes are TRBV4-1 and TRBJ1-2; TRBD1 aligns across 8 bases. This CDR3 has 15 amino acids. Germline CDR1 reads MGHRA; CDR2 reads YSYEKL.

Written as DNA, the CDR3 is TGTGCCAGCAGCCACTCCCTCTCCTACGAGCAGTACTTC. Protein: CASSHSLSYEQYF. The chain uses TRBV7-9 and TRBJ2-7; no reliable D call. Trimming removed 5 bases at V and 0 bases at J, with 8 bases between. The CDR3 is 13 residues long. Per germline, CDR1 SEHNR and CDR2 FQNEAQ (reference sequence).

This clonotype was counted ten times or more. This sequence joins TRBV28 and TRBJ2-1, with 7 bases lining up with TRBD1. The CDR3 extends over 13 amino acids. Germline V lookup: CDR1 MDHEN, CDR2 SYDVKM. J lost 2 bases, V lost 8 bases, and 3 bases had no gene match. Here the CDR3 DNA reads TGTGCCAGCGACACAGGGGCCTACAATGAGCAGTTCTTC. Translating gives CASDTGAYNEQFF.

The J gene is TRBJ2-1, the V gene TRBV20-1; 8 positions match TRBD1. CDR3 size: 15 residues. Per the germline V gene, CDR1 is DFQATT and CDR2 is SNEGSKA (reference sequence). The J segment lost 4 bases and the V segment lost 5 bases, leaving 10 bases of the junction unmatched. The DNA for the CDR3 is TGCAGTGCTCCCGAGGGGGACAGGAGATACAATGAGCAGTTCTTC. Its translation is CSAPEGDRRYNEQFF.

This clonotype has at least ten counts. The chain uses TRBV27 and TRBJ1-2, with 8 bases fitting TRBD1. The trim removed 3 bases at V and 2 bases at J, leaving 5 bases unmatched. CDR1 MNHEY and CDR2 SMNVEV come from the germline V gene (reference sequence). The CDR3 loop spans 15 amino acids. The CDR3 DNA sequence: TGTGCCAGCAGTTTTACAGGGGGGCGGAACTATGGCTACACCTTC. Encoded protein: CASSFTGGRNYGYTF.

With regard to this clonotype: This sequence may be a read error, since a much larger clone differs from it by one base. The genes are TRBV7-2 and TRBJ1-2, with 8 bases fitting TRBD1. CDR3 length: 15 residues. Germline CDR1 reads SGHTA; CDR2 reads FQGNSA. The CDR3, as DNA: TGTGCCAACAGCTCGTCCCGGGACAGGAGCTATGGCTACACCTTC. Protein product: CANSSSRDRSYGYTF.

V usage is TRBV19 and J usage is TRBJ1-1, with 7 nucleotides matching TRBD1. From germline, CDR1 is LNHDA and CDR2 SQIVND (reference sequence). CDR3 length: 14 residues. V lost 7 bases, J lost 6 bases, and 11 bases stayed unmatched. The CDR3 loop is CASTQGQRNPEAFF. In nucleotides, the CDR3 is TGTGCCAGTACTCAGGGACAGCGGAATCCTGAAGCTTTCTTT.

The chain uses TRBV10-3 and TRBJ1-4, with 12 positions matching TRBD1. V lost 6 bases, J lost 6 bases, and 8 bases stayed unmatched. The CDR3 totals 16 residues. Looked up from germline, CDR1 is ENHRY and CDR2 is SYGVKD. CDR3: CAIRTGTGGADEKLFF. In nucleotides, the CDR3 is TGTGCCATCAGGACCGGGACAGGGGGCGCCGATGAAAAACTGTTTTTT.

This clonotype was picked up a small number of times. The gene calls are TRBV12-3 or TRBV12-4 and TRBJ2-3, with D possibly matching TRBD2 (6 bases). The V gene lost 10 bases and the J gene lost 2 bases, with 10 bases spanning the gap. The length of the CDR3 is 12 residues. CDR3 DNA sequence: TGTGCCACGGGACTGACCACAGATACGCAGTATTTT. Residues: CATGLTTDTQYF.

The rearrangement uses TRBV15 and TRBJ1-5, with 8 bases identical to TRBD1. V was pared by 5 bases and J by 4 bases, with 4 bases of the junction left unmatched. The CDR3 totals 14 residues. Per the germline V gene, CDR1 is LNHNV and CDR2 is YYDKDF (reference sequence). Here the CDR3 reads CATSSWTGNQPQHF. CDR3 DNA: TGTGCCACCAGCTCCTGGACAGGGAATCAGCCCCAGCATTTT.

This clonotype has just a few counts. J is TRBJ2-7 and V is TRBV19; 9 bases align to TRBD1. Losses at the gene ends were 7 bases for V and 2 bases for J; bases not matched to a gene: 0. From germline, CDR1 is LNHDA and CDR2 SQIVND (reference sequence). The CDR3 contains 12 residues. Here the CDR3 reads CASNRGPYEQYF. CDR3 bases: TGTGCCAGTAACAGGGGGCCCTACGAGCAGTACTTC.

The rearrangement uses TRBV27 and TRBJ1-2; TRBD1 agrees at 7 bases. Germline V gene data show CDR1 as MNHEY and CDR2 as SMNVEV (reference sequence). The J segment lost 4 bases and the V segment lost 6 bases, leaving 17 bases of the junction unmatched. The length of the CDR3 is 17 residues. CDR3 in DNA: TGTGCCAGCAGCCCCAGTAGGGGCAGGGGGGCTTTCTATGGCTACACCTTC. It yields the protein CASSPSRGRGAFYGYTF.

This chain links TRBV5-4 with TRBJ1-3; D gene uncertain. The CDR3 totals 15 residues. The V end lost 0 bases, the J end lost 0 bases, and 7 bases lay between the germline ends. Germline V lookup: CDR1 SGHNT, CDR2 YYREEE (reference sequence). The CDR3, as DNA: TGTGCCAGCAGCTTGGCGCCGAACTCTGGAAACACCATATATTTT. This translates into CASSLAPNSGNTIYF.

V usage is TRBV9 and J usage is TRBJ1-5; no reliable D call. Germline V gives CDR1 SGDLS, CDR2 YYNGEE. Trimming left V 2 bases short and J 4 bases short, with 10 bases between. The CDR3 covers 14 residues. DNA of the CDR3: TGTGCCAGCAGCGTTGGGGATCCAAATCAGCCCCAGCATTTT. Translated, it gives CASSVGDPNQPQHF.

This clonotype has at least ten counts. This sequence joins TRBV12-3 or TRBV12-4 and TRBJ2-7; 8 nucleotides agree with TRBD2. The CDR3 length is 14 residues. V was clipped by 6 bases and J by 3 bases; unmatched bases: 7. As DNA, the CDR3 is TGTGCCAGCAGCCCTCCGGGAGGGGGCTACGAGCAGTACTTC. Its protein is CASSPPGGGYEQYF.

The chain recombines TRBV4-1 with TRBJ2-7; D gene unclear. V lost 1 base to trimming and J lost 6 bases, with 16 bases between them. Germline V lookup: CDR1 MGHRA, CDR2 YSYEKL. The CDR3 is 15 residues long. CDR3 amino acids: CASSQVVVGWVEQYF. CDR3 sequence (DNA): TGCGCCAGCAGCCAAGTCGTGGTCGGGTGGGTCGAGCAGTACTTC.

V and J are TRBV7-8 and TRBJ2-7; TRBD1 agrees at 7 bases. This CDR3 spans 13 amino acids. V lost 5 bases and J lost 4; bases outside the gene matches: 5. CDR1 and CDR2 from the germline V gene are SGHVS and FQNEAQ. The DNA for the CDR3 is TGTGCCAGCAGCCCGACAGGGCTTTACGAGCAGTACGTC. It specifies CASSPTGLYEQYV.

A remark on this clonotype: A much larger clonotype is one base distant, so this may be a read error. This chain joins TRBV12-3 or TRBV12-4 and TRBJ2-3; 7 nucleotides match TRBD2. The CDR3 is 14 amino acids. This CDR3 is CANSPGGSTDTQYF. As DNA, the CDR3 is TGTGCCAACAGTCCCGGGGGGAGCACAGATACGCAGTATTTT.

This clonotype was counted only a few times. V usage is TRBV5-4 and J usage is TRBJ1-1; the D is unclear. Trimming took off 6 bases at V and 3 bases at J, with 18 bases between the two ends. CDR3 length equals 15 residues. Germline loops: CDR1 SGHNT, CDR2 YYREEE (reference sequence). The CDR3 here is CASTLKREKDTEAFF. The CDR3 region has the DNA TGTGCCAGCACCCTCAAACGGGAGAAAGACACTGAAGCTTTCTTT.

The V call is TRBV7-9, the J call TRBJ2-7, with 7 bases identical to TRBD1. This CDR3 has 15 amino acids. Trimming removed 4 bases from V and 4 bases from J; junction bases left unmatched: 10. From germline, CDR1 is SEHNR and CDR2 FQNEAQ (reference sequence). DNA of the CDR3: TGTGCCAGCAGCTCCGACAGGGAGAGATTGTACGAGCAGTACGTC. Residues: CASSSDRERLYEQYV.

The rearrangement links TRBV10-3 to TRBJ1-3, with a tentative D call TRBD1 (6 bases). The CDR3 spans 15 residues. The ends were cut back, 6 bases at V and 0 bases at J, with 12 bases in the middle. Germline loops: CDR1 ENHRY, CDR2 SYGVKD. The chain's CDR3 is CAIRDSGYSGNTIYF. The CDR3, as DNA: TGTGCCATCAGGGACAGCGGATACTCTGGAAACACCATATATTTT.

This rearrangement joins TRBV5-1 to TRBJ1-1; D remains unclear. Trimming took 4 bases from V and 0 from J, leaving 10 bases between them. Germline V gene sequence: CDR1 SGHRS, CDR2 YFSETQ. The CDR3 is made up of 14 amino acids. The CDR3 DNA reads TGCGCCAGCAGCCCTTCCGATATGAACACTGAAGCTTTCTTT. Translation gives CASSPSDMNTEAFF.

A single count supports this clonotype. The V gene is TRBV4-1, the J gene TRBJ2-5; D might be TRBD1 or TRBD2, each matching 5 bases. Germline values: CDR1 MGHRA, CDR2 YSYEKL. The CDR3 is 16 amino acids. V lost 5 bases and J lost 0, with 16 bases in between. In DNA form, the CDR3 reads TGCGCCAGCAGCGCCCGGGACCCCCTGTACCAAGAGACCCAGTACTTC. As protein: CASSARDPLYQETQYF.

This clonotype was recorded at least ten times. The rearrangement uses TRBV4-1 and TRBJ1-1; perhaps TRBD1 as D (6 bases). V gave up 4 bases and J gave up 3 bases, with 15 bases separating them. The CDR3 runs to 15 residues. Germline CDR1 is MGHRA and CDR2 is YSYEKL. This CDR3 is CASSLGGAGDTEAFF. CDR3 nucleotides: TGCGCCAGCAGCCTAGGGGGGGCCGGGGACACTGAAGCTTTCTTT.